The sample holds one count of the clone carrying this TCR beta chain. The sample comes from a study of blood T cell repertoires in COVID-19. The wider study: Both acute and convalescent COVID-19 samples were obtained from the United States, Italy and Spain. The analysed material was cDNA or gDNA that came from T cells, B-cell-depleted T cells, or PBMCs.

Trimming cost V 2 bases and J 5 bases, with 12 bases left between them. Germline CDR1 reads MNHEY; CDR2 reads SVGEGT. This CDR3 is 14 amino acids long. Per the original data handling: Amplification of reference gene primers was used by the study to estimate nucleated cell counts. Sequencing was performed with immunoSEQ multiplex PCR; in TCRdb, only in-frame clones are kept and a portion is missing. V and J calls and clone size are given by that table; D and trimming were obtained from the DNA. Of 250,000 to 350,000 clones listed, approximately 86% were seen once; the top ten hold roughly 13%. The Seattle patients joined while their infection was active and were tracked longitudinally afterward.

The sequenced sample consisted of peripheral blood. V and J are TRBV6-2 or TRBV6-3 and TRBJ1-1, with D possibly matching TRBD1 (6 bases). The clonotype was recovered from a woman aged 70-85 years with COVID-19, enrolled during active disease. This CDR3 reads CASSYEGGETEAFF. DNA of the CDR3: TGTGCCAGCAGTTACGAAGGGGGAGAGACTGAAGCTTTCTTT.